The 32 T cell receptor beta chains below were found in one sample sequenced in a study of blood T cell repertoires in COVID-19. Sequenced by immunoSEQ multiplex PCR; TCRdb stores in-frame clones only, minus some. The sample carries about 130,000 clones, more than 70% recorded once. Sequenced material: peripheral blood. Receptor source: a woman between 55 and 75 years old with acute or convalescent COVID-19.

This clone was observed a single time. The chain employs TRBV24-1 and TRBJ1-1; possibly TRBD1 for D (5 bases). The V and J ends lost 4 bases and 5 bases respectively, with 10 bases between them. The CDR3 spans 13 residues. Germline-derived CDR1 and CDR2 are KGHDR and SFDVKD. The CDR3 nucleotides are TGTGCCACCAGTGAGGTGGGGGGGACTGAAGCTTTCTTT. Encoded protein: CATSEVGGTEAFF.

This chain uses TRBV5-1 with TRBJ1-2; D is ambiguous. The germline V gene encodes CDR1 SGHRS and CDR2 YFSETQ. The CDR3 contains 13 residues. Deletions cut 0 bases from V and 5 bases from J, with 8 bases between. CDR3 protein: CASSLDPRYGYTF. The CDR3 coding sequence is TGCGCCAGCAGCTTGGATCCCCGGTATGGCTACACCTTC.

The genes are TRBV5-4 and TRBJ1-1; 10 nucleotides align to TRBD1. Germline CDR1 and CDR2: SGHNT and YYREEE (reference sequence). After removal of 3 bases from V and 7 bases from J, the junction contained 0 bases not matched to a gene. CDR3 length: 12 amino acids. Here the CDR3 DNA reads TGTGCCAGCAGCTGGGACAGGGGTGAAGCTTTCTTT. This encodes CASSWDRGEAFF.

In nucleotides, the CDR3 is TGTGCCAGCAGCCCTCCAGGGGGCCCCCCCAATGAGCAGTTCTTC. Protein: CASSPPGGPPNEQFF. The chain uses TRBV7-9 and TRBJ2-1; the match to TRBD1 covers 8 bases. Unmatched junction bases numbered 9, after V lost 5 bases and J lost 6 bases. Germline V gene sequence: CDR1 SEHNR, CDR2 FQNEAQ (reference sequence). CDR3 length: 15 residues.

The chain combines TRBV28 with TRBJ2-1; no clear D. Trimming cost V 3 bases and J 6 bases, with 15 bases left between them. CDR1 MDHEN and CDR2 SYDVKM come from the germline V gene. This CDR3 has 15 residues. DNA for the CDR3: TGTGCCAGCAGTTTCCTTACCAGCGAGGTCAATGAGCAGTTCTTC. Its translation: CASSFLTSEVNEQFF.

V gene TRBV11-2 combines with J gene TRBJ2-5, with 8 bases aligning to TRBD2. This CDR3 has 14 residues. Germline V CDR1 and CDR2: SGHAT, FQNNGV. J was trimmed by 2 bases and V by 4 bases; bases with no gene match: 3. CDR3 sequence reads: CASSYERGQETQYF. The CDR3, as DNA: TGTGCCAGCAGCTATGAGCGGGGGCAAGAGACCCAGTACTTC.

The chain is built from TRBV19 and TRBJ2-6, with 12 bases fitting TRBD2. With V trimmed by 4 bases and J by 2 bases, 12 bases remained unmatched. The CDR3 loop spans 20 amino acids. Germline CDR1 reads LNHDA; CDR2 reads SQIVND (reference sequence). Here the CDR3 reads CASSRRSTSGRRTGANVLTF. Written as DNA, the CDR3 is TGTGCCAGTAGTAGAAGGTCGACTAGCGGGAGACGAACTGGGGCCAACGTCCTGACTTTC.

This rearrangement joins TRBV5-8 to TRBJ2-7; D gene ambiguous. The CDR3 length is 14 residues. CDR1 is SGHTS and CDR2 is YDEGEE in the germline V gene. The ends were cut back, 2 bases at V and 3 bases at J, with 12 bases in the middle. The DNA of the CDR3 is TGTGCCAGCAGCTTCGGTGCAGGATACTACGAGCAGTACGTC. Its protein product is CASSFGAGYYEQYV.

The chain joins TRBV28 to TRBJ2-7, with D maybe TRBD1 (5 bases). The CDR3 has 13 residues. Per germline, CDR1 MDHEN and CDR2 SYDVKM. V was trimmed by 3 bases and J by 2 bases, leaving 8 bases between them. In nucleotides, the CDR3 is TGTGCCAGCAGTTTGCAGGGCCCCTACGAGCAGTACTTC. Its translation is CASSLQGPYEQYF.

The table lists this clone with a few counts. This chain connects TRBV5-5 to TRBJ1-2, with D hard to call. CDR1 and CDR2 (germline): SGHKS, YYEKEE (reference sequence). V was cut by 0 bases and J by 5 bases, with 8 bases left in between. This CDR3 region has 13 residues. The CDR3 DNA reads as TGTGCCAGCAGCTTGGATGGCCCTTATGGCTACACCTTC. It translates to CASSLDGPYGYTF.

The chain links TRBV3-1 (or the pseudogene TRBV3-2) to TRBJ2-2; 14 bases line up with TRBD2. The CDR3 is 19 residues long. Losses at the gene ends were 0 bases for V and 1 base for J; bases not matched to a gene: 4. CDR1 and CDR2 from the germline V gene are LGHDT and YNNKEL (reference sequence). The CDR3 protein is CASSQEPTSGRVNTGELFF. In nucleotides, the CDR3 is TGTGCCAGCAGCCAAGAACCGACTAGCGGGAGGGTGAACACCGGGGAGCTGTTTTTT.

CDR3 sequence: CASSVGGEVYNEQFF. The CDR3 DNA follows: TGTGCCAGCAGCGTAGGGGGAGAGGTCTACAATGAGCAGTTCTTC. This chain uses TRBV9 with TRBJ2-1; possibly TRBD2 for D (5 bases). The CDR3 totals 15 residues. V gave up 0 bases and J gave up 3 bases, with 10 bases separating them. Germline-derived CDR1 and CDR2 are SGDLS and YYNGEE. Complete variable domain (other parts from reference TRBV9 and TRBJ2-1): DSGVTQTPKHLITATGQRVTLRCSPRSGDLSVYWYQQSLDQGLQFLIQYYNGEERAKGNILERFSAQQFPDLHSELNLSSLELGDSALYFCASSVGGEVYNEQFFGPGTRLTVL.

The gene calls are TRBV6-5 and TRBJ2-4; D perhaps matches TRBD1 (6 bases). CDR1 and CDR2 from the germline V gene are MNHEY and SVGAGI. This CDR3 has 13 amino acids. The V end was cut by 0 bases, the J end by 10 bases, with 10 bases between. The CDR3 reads CASSYSTGQIQYF. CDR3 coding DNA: TGTGCCAGCAGTTACTCGACAGGCCAGATTCAGTACTTC.

The CDR3 spells CASSSFGTLNTGELFF. The CDR3 region has the DNA TGTGCCAGCAGTTCCTTCGGGACTCTGAACACCGGGGAGCTGTTTTTT. The chain links TRBV6-5 to TRBJ2-2, with D perhaps TRBD2 (6 bases). V lost 4 bases, J lost 1 base, and 13 bases lay in between. Germline V gene data show CDR1 as MNHEY and CDR2 as SVGAGI. The CDR3 runs 16 residues.

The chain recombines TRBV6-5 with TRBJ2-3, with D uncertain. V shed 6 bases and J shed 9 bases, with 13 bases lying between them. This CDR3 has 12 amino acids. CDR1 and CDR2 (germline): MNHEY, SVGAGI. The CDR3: CASRTEFDTQYF. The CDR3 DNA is TGTGCCAGCAGAACAGAGTTTGACACGCAGTATTTT.

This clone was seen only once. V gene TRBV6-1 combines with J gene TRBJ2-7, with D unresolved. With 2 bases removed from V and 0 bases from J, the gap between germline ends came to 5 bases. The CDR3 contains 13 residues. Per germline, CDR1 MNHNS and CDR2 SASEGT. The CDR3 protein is CASSEHNSYEQYF. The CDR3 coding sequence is TGTGCCAGCAGTGAACACAACTCCTACGAGCAGTACTTC.

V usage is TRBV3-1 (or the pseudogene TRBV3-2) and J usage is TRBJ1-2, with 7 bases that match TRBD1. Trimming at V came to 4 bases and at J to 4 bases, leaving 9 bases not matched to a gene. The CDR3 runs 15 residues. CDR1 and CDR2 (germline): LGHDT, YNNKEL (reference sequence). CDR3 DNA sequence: TGTGCCAGCAGCCCCCCGGGACAGCATTCCTATGGCTACACCTTC. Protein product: CASSPPGQHSYGYTF.

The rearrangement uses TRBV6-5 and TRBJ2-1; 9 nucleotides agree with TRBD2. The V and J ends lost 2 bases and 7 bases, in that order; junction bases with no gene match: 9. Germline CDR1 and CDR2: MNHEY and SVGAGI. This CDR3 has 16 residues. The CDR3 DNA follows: TGTGCCAGCAGTTACCTAAGGCTAGCGGGACAGAATGAGCAGTTCTTC. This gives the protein CASSYLRLAGQNEQFF.

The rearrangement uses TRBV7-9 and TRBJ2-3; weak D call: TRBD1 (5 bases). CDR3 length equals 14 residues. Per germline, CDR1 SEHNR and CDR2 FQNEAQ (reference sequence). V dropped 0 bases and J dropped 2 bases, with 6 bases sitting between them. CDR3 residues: CASSLAGVTDTQYF. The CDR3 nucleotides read TGTGCCAGCAGCTTAGCAGGGGTCACAGATACGCAGTATTTT.

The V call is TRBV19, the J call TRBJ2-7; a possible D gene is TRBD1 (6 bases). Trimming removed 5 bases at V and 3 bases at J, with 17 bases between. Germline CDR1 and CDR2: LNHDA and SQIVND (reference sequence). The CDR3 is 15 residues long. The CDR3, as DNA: TGTGCCAGTAGTCTCCCCGGACAGCATTACTACGAGCAGTACTTC. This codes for CASSLPGQHYYEQYF.

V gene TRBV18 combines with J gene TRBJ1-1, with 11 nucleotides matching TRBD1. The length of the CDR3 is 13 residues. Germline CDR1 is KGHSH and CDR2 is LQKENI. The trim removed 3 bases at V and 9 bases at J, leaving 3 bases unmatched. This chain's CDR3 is CASSPGTGGKAFF. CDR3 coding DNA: TGTGCCAGCTCACCCGGGACAGGGGGGAAAGCTTTCTTT. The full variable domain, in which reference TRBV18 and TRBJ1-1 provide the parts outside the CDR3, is NAGVMQNPRHLVRRRGQEARLRCSPMKGHSHVYWYRQLPEEGLKFMVYLQKENIIDESGMPKERFSAEFPKEGPSILRIQQVVRGDSAAYFCASSPGTGGKAFFGQGTRLTVV.

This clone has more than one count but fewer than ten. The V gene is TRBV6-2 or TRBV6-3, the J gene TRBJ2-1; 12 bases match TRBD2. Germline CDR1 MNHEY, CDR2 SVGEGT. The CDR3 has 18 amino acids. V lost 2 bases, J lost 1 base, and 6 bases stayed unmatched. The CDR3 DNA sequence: TGTGCCAGCAGTTACCGCACTAGCGGGAGGACTTCCTACAATGAGCAGTTCTTC. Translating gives CASSYRTSGRTSYNEQFF.

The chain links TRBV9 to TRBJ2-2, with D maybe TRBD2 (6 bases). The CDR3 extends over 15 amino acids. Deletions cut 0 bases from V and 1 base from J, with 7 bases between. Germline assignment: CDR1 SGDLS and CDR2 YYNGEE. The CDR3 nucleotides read TGTGCCAGCAGCGTAGTGGGAGGGAACACCGGGGAGCTGTTTTTT. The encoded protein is CASSVVGGNTGELFF.

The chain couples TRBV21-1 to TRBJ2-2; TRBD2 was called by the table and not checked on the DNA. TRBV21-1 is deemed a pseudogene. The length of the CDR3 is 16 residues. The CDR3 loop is CASSILRLAETGELFF. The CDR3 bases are TGTGCCAGCAGCATCCTTCGACTAGCGGAGACCGGGGAGCTGTTTTTT.

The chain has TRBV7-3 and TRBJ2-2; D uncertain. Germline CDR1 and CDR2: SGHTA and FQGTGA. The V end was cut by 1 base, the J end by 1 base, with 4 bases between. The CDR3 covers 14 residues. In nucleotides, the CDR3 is TGTGCCAGCAGCTTAAACAGGAACACCGGGGAGCTGTTTTTT. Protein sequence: CASSLNRNTGELFF.

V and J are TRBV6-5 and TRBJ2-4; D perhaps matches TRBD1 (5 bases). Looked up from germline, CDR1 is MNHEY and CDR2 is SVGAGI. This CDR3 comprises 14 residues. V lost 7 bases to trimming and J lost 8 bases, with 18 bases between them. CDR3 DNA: TGTGCCAGCAACCTTCAGGGTCCTAGGGACATTCAGTACTTC. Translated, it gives CASNLQGPRDIQYF.

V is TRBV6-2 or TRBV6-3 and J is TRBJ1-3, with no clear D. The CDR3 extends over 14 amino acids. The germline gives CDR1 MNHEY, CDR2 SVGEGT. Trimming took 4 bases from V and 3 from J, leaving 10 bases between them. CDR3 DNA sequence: TGTGCCAGCAGTTCGAGGTTGGGTGGAAACACCATATATTTT. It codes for CASSSRLGGNTIYF.

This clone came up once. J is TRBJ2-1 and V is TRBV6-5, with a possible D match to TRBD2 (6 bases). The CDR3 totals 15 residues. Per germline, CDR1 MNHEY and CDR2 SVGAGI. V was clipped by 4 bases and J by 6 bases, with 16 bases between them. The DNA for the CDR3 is TGTGCCAGCAGTTCCGACGCATGGCGGGGCAATGAGCAGTTCTTC. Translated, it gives CASSSDAWRGNEQFF.

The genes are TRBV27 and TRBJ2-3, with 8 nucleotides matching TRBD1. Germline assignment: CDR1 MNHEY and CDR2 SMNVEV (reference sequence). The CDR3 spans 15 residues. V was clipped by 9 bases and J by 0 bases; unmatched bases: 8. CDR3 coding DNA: TGTGCCAGTACTAACAGGGGGTTTAGCACAGATACGCAGTATTTT. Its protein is CASTNRGFSTDTQYF.

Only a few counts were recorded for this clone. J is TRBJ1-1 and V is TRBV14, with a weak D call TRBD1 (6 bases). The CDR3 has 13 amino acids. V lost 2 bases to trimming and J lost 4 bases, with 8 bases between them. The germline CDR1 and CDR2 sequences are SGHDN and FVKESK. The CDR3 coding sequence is TGTGCCAGCAGCCAAACAGGGTTCACTGAAGCTTTCTTT. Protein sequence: CASSQTGFTEAFF.

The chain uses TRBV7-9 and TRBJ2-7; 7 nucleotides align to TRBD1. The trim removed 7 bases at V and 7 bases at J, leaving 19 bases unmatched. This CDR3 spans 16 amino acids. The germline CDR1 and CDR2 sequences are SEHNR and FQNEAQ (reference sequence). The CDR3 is CASNTRGGGLIKEQYF. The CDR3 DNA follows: TGTGCCAGCAACACCAGAGGGGGCGGCCTGATCAAAGAGCAGTACTTC.

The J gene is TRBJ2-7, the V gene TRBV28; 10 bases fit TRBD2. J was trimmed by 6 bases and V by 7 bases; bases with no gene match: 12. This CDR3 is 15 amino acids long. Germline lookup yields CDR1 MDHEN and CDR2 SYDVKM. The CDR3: CASITPGLAPVEQYF. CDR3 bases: TGTGCCAGCATTACCCCGGGACTAGCGCCCGTCGAGCAGTACTTC.